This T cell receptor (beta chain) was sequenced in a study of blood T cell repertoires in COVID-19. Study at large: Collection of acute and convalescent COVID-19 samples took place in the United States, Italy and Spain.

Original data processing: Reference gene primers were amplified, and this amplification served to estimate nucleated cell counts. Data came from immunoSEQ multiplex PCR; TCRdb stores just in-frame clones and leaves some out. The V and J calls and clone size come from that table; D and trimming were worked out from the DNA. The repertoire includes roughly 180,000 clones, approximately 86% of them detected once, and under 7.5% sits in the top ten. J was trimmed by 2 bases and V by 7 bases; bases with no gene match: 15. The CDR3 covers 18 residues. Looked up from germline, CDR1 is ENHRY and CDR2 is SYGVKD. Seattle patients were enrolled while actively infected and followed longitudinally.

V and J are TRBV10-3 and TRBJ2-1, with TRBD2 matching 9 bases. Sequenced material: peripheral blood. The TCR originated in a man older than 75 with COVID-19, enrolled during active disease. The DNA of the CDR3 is TGTGCCATCAAGGGTTCAGGTGGGGAGCGGGGGGCCTACAATGAGCAGTTCTTC. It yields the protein CAIKGSGGERGAYNEQFF.